This T cell receptor beta chain emerged from a study of immune evolution from preneoplasia to lung adenocarcinoma. Whole-study results and caveats: Clonality was highest in normal lung, lower in later-stage lesions apparently.

Sequencing was performed with immunoSEQ multiplex PCR; in TCRdb, only in-frame clones are kept and a portion is missing. The data hold around 10,000 clones, with about three quarters observed a single time. V was shortened by 1 base and J by 1 base, with 29 bases between the two germline ends. The CDR3 has 22 residues. CDR1 MGHRA and CDR2 YSYEKL come from the germline V gene. In its sample, this clone was seen a few times. Antigen unknown. V and J are TRBV4-1 and TRBJ2-4; D is ambiguous. This sequence originates from a person aged 65 to 85 with lung adenocarcinoma. Some clones in this sample may be carry-over from other donors' samples. The sample consisted of FFPE minimally invasive lung adenocarcinoma tissue. The CDR3 here is CASSQVYPLRFQVGKAKNIQYF. CDR3 nucleotide sequence: TGCGCCAGCAGCCAAGTATATCCTCTTCGGTTCCAGGTAGGGAAGGCCAAAAACATTCAGTACTTC.